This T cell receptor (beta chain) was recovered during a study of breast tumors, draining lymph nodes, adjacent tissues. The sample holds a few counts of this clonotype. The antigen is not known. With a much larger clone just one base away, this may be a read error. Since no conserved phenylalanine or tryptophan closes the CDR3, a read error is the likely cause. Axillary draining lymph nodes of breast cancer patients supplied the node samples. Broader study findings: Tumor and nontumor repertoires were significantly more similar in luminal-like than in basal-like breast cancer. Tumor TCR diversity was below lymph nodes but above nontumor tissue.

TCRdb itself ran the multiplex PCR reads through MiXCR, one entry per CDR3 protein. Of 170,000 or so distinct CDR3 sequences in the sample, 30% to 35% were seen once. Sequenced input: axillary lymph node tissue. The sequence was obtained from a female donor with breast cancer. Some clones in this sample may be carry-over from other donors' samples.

The CDR3 is CASSEGLFYEQYS. CDR3 nucleotides: TGTGCCAGCAGCGAGGGACTCTTCTACGAGCAGTACTCC. The chain carries TRBV9 and TRBJ2-7, with D possibly being TRBD2 (6 bases). The V gene's germline CDR1 is SGDLS and CDR2 YYNGEE. The CDR3 is made up of 13 amino acids. Deletions cut 3 bases from V and 3 bases from J, with 10 bases between.